This TCR beta chain was sequenced in a study of T cell changes during pregnancy in multiple sclerosis. The assay was immunoSEQ multiplex PCR, and TCRdb's table has in-frame clones only and misses some. The sample carries about 76,000 clones, around nine tenths recorded once. Germline-derived CDR1 and CDR2 are SGHNT and YYREEE (reference sequence). The CDR3 is made up of 16 amino acids. Trimming took 1 base from V and 3 from J; bases not matched to a gene: 6. The specimen was peripheral blood, collected after pregnancy. This TCR derives from a female donor in good health, enrolled as a control in a pregnancy study. The rearrangement joins TRBV5-4 to TRBJ2-3; 9 bases agree with TRBD2. CDR3 protein: CASSLWVAGVTDTQYF. The CDR3 nucleotides are TGTGCCAGCAGCTTGTGGGTAGCGGGAGTAACAGATACGCAGTATTTT. Full variable domain (rest looked up from reference TRBV5-4 and TRBJ2-3): ETGVTQSPTHLIKTRGQQVTLRCSSQSGHNTVSWYQQALGQGPQFIFQYYREEENGRGNFPPRFSGLQFPNYSSELNVNALELDDSALYLCASSLWVAGVTDTQYFGPGTRLTVL.